This paragraph reports one T cell receptor (beta chain). The target antigen is unknown. Generated by immunoSEQ multiplex PCR, the TCRdb table keeps only in-frame clones and is missing some. The sample holds fewer than 35,000 clones, 85% to 90% seen once. This sample stems from a study of a mutant IDH1 vaccine in newly diagnosed glioma. For the study at large: Vaccines were begun 4-6 weeks after radiotherapy alone, or with temozolomide cycles. Treatment recipients were approximately 60% male and about 40% female, and their mean age was about 39 years.

Specified time point: week 11, during vaccination. Vaccination used 300 ug of mutant IDH1 20-mer peptide per dose, with topical imiquimod. Patients carried new grade 3 or 4 IDH1-mutant astrocytomas lacking nuclear ATRX. Whole-study results and caveats: Pseudoprogression appeared independent of alterations in top peripheral clonotypes.

V was trimmed by 3 bases and J by 10 bases, leaving 15 bases between them. This CDR3 is built from 13 residues. The V gene's germline CDR1 is LNHDA and CDR2 SQIVND (reference sequence). Sequencing was performed on PBMCs, taken from a glioma patient whose treatment included an IDH1 peptide vaccine. The chain is built from TRBV19 and TRBJ1-2, with D possibly being TRBD1 (6 bases). The clonotype originates from a young man with glioma. As DNA, the CDR3 is TGTGCCAGTAGTATCGGGCAGGGGACGGCCTACACCTTC. This sequence encodes CASSIGQGTAYTF.